These T cell receptor beta chains were read from a single sample in a study of CD8+CD57+ T cells in acquired aplastic anemia. TCRdb reprocessed the reads with MiXCR, giving one entry per CDR3 protein. The table has about 160,000 distinct CDR3 sequences, 48% seen once. Input material: sorted CD4+, CD8+, or CD8+CD57+ T cells (not recorded which) from PBMCs. Receptors were obtained from a human donor with aplastic anemia. Each CDR3 is given with its conserved first and last residue. D genes are given only for firm matches. Clone size is given for some rows only: seen once, a few or many times, or a class if the clone is expanded.

j_gene | abundance | v_gene | d_gene | CDR3aa | CDR3nt
TRBJ1-3 | many | TRBV9 | - | CASSVFVGGNTIYF | TGTGCCAGCAGCGTATTCGTGGGGGGAAACACCATATATTTT
TRBJ2-7 | - | TRBV9 | TRBD1 | CASSATGTGDEQYF | TGTGCCAGCAGCGCCACAGGGACAGGGGACGAGCAGTACTTC
TRBJ2-2 | many | TRBV5-6 | - | CASSLAEQGGTGELFF | TGTGCCAGCAGCTTGGCCGAGCAGGGGGGCACCGGGGAGCTGTTTTTT
TRBJ2-7 | - | TRBV7-9 | - | CASSLAGREQYF | TGTGCCAGCAGCTTAGCGGGGCGGGAGCAGTACTTC
TRBJ2-7 | - | TRBV2 | TRBD2 | CASSQRAGGPGEQYF | TGTGCCAGCAGCCAAAGAGCGGGAGGGCCTGGCGAGCAGTACTTC
TRBJ2-7 | many | TRBV12-3/TRBV12-4 | - | CASSEEDEQYF | TGTGCCAGCAGTGAAGAAGACGAGCAGTACTTC
TRBJ1-3 | few | TRBV16 | - | CASSQHNTANPGNSGNTIYF | TGTGCCAGCAGCCAACACAATACAGCAAACCCGGGTAACTCTGGAAACACCATATATTTT
TRBJ2-2 | - | TRBV30 | - | CAWSDRTTHTGELSF | TGTGCCTGGAGTGACCGGACTACTCACACCGGGGAGCTGTCTTTT
TRBJ2-7 | many | TRBV11-3 | TRBD1 | CASSLTGAYEQYF | TGTGCCAGCAGCTTGACAGGGGCCTACGAGCAGTACTTC
TRBJ2-3 | - | TRBV30 | TRBD2 | CAWSSGGRVETQYF | TGTGCCTGGTCTAGCGGGGGTAGAGTAGAGACGCAGTATTTT
TRBJ1-4 | once | TRBV7-2 | TRBD1 | CASSLGTGGFEKLFF | TGTGCCAGCAGCTTAGGGACAGGGGGTTTTGAAAAACTGTTTTTT
TRBJ1-2 | - | TRBV20-1 | - | CSANTVNYGYTF | TGCAGTGCTAATACAGTGAACTATGGCTACACCTTC
TRBJ2-3 | - | TRBV2 | - | CASSESRGYTDTQYF | TGTGCCAGCAGTGAGTCGAGAGGGTACACAGATACGCAGTATTTT
TRBJ2-7 | - | TRBV24-1 | - | CATSDPGTSPYEQYF | TGTGCCACCAGTGATCCCGGGACATCACCCTACGAGCAGTACTTC
TRBJ2-3 | - | TRBV24-1 | - | CATSERGAGDTQYF | TGTGCAACCAGTGAACGGGGGGCAGGAGATACGCAGTATTTT
TRBJ1-1 | - | TRBV29-1 | - | CSVDWGMNTEAFF | TGCAGCGTTGATTGGGGTATGAATACTGAAGCTTTCTTT
TRBJ2-7 | many | TRBV11-3 | TRBD2 | CASSLAPGLDLVEQYF | TGTGCCAGCAGCTTAGCACCGGGACTAGACTTGGTCGAGCAGTACTTC
TRBJ2-5 | - | TRBV15 | TRBD2 | CAASRPLAGGETRYF | TGTGCCGCCAGCAGACCCCTAGCGGGAGGCGAGACCCGGTACTTC
TRBJ2-3 | few | TRBV27 | TRBD2 | CASSLGLAGGLETQYF | TGTGCCAGCAGTTTAGGACTAGCGGGAGGCTTAGAGACGCAGTATTTT
TRBJ1-6 | many | TRBV4-3 | TRBD1 | CASSLTPTGGASPLHF | TGCGCCAGCAGCCTAACACCCACAGGGGGCGCGTCACCCCTCCACTTT
TRBJ1-1 | few | TRBV7-9 | - | CASSFQENTEAFF | TGTGCCAGCAGCTTTCAGGAGAACACTGAAGCTTTCTTT
TRBJ2-1 | - | TRBV15 | - | CATSTGTSDQGEQFF | TGTGCCACCAGCACCGGGACTTCCGACCAGGGTGAGCAGTTCTTC
TRBJ2-7 | many | TRBV27 | TRBD2 | CASSVGRGVREQYF | TGTGCCAGCAGCGTCGGGAGGGGGGTTAGGGAGCAGTACTTC
TRBJ2-1 | - | TRBV2 | TRBD1 | CASEGQAPGQFF | TGTGCCAGCGAAGGACAGGCCCCCGGGCAGTTCTTC
TRBJ2-4 | - | TRBV12-5 | TRBD1 | CASGPNRGLDIQYF | TGTGCTAGTGGGCCAAACAGGGGGCTGGACATTCAGTACTTC
TRBJ1-2 | many | TRBV19 | TRBD1 | CASQGQGRGYTF | TGTGCCAGCCAGGGACAGGGTAGAGGCTACACCTTC
TRBJ2-1 | - | TRBV11-2 | - | CASSLVGSMSSYNEQFF | TGTGCCAGCAGCTTAGTGGGGTCGATGAGCTCCTACAATGAGCAGTTCTTC
TRBJ2-1 | - | TRBV20-1 | - | CSARSYEQFF | TGCAGTGCTAGAAGTTATGAGCAGTTCTTC
TRBJ1-3 | - | TRBV7-9 | - | CASMIQGYTTCF | TGTGCCAGCATGATTCAGGGGTACACCACATGTTTT
TRBJ1-6 | many | TRBV5-6 | - | CASSLVNPGYNSPLHF | TGTGCCAGCAGCTTGGTTAATCCCGGTTATAATTCACCCCTCCACTTT
TRBJ2-5 | - | TRBV7-9 | - | CASSLDSWTPEETQYF | TGTGCCAGCAGCTTAGACTCGTGGACCCCGGAAGAGACCCAGTACTTC
TRBJ2-7 | - | TRBV15 | - | CATEATSYEQYF | TGTGCCACGGAGGCTACTAGCTACGAGCAGTACTTC
TRBJ2-1 | many | TRBV24-1 | TRBD2 | CATRGGDNEQFF | TGTGCCACCCGGGGAGGGGACAATGAGCAGTTCTTC
TRBJ2-3 | many | TRBV7-2 | - | CASSSVGRDTQYF | TGTGCCAGCAGCTCCGTGGGACGAGATACGCAGTATTTT
TRBJ1-2 | - | TRBV29-1 | - | CSVSRLDGYTF | TGCAGCGTAAGTCGGCTAGATGGCTACACCTTC
TRBJ2-2 | - | TRBV24-1 | TRBD2 | CATQANRLAGTGELFF | TGTGCCACTCAAGCAAATCGACTAGCGGGGACCGGGGAGCTGTTTTTT
TRBJ2-7 | - | TRBV15 | TRBD1 | CATSRGQLSSYEQYF | TGTGCCACCAGCAGGGGACAGCTAAGCTCCTACGAGCAGTACTTC
TRBJ2-7 | few | TRBV27 | - | CASSLFPEGRFEQYF | TGTGCCAGCAGTTTATTTCCGGAGGGCCGGTTCGAGCAGTACTTC
TRBJ2-7 | - | TRBV7-2 | - | CASSLQAPYEQYF | TGTGCCAGCAGCTTACAAGCCCCCTACGAGCAGTACTTC